The 16 T cell receptor beta chains below come from one sample, sequenced in a study of beta chain features in type 1 diabetes (dated 2018 in TCRdb). The receptor library was made with the immunoSEQ multiplex PCR assay. The High Capacity cDNA Reverse Transcription Kit was used to reverse transcribe all of the isolated RNA, meaning that expressed TCRB transcripts were what got sequenced. The immuneACCESS repertoire file appears here via TCRdb, limited to in-frame rearrangements. These files lack a portion of the clones; in checked studies, under half of the deficit traces to unresolved V genes, and the cause of the others is not known. The sample data list some 180,000 clones, and about 13% of these were observed just once. The ten largest clones take up 0.6% to 0.8% of the sample. Input material: central memory CD4+ T cells from blood. The receptors were sampled from a woman in her late teens or twenties in good health.

V and J are TRBV27 and TRBJ2-2, with D uncertain. V was pared by 6 bases and J by 0 bases, with 11 bases between. Germline assignment: CDR1 MNHEY and CDR2 SMNVEV (reference sequence). The CDR3 sequence is 15 residues long. The CDR3 is CASSTVNSNTGELFF. For the CDR3, the DNA is TGTGCCAGCAGCACCGTCAACTCGAACACCGGGGAGCTGTTTTTT.

The rearrangement uses TRBV29-1 and TRBJ2-7; D possibly corresponds to TRBD1 (5 bases). This CDR3 is 11 amino acids long. Per germline, CDR1 SQVTM and CDR2 ANQGSEA. V was cut by 6 bases and J by 8 bases, with 14 bases left in between. The CDR3 reads CSVRVTTQQYF. The CDR3 DNA reads as TGCAGCGTCAGGGTAACGACACAGCAGTACTTC.

The V gene is TRBV5-1, the J gene TRBJ2-7; 10 bases align to TRBD1. The CDR3 totals 15 residues. V lost 3 bases, J lost 4 bases, and 7 bases stayed unmatched. From germline, CDR1 is SGHRS and CDR2 YFSETQ. CDR3 nucleotide sequence: TGCGCCAGCAGCTCCTGGACAGGGGGGGTTTACGAGCAGTACTTC. Translating gives CASSSWTGGVYEQYF.

Concerning this clone: The germline gene is not matched at one end of the junction; a read error may be the cause. The sample holds other DNA sequences that translate to the same CDR3. The chain links TRBV15 to TRBJ1-1; D remains ambiguous. The CDR3 sequence is 13 residues long. The germline V gene encodes CDR1 LNHNV and CDR2 YYDKDF (reference sequence). The CDR3 protein is CATSRDWETEAFF. The CDR3, as DNA: TGTGCCACCAGCAGAGATTGGGAGACTGAAGCTTTCTTC. Drawing the rest from reference TRBV15 and TRBJ1-1, the complete variable domain is DAMVIQNPRYQVTQFGKPVTLSCSQTLNHNVMYWYQQKSSQAPKLLFHYYDKDFNNEADTPDNFQSRRPNTSFCFLDIRSPGLGDTAMYLCATSRDWETEAFFGQGTRLTVV.

This clone was seen more than once but under ten times. V gene TRBV18 combines with J gene TRBJ2-1; D gene uncertain. CDR1 is KGHSH, CDR2 LQKENI, per germline. V lost 4 bases, J lost 6 bases, and 10 bases lay in between. The CDR3 loop spans 13 amino acids. CDR3 sequence reads: CASSLPTLNEQFF. CDR3 bases: TGTGCCAGCTCACTCCCAACTCTCAATGAGCAGTTCTTC.

This chain joins TRBV30 and TRBJ2-3, with no clear D. CDR1 and CDR2 (germline): GTSNPN, SVGIG (reference sequence). The CDR3 runs to 14 residues. V was cut by 2 bases and J by 0 bases, with 9 bases left in between. The CDR3 DNA sequence: TGTGCCTGGAGTTCAACTTTTAGCACAGATACGCAGTATTTT. Translation: CAWSSTFSTDTQYF.

This clone occurred a few times. The V gene is TRBV5-6, the J gene TRBJ2-5, with 12 bases aligning to TRBD2. The CDR3 runs 16 residues. Germline V lookup: CDR1 SGHDT, CDR2 YYEEEE. With 0 bases clipped from V and 5 bases from J, the junction kept 5 bases outside the gene matches. The CDR3 protein is CASSLGLAGGMETQYF. The CDR3 nucleotides read TGTGCCAGCAGCTTGGGGCTAGCGGGAGGGATGGAGACCCAGTACTTC.

The chain has TRBV28 and TRBJ2-7, with 9 bases fitting TRBD2. Trimming removed 10 bases from V and 2 bases from J; junction bases left unmatched: 12. The CDR3 runs 15 residues. CDR1 is MDHEN and CDR2 is SYDVKM in the germline V gene. CDR3 residues: CATRGVAGATYEQYF. The CDR3 DNA is TGTGCCACTAGGGGGGTAGCGGGAGCCACCTACGAGCAGTACTTC. Complete variable domain (other parts from reference TRBV28 and TRBJ2-7): DVKVTQSSRYLVKRTGEKVFLECVQDMDHENMFWYRQDPGLGLRLIYFSYDVKMKEKGDIPEGYSVSREKKERFSLILESASTNQTSMYLCATRGVAGATYEQYFGPGTRLTVT.

This clone came up a few times. V usage is TRBV9 and J usage is TRBJ2-5; tentatively, D is TRBD1 (8 bases). Matching the DNA end better, TRBJ2-7 makes the J call doubtful. The CDR3 totals 15 residues. Looked up from germline, CDR1 is SGDLS and CDR2 is YYNGEE. Here the CDR3 reads CASSVTGGGSYEQYF. Here the CDR3 DNA reads TGTGCCAGCAGCGTTACAGGGGGGGGCTCCTACGAGCAGTACTTC.

V gene TRBV30 combines with J gene TRBJ2-3; 7 bases map to TRBD2. CDR3 length equals 17 residues. The germline CDR1 and CDR2 sequences are GTSNPN and SVGIG (reference sequence). J was trimmed by 0 bases and V by 4 bases; bases with no gene match: 13. CDR3 coding DNA: TGTGCCTGGAATATTTGGGGCGCTAGCGGTAGCACAGATACGCAGTATTTT. This sequence encodes CAWNIWGASGSTDTQYF. Full variable domain (outside the CDR3, taken from reference TRBV30 and TRBJ2-3): SQTIHQWPATLVQPVGSPLSLECTVEGTSNPNLYWYRQAAGRGLQLLFYSVGIGQISSEVPQNLSASRPQDRQFILSSKKLLLSDSGFYLCAWNIWGASGSTDTQYFGPGTRLTVL.

V and J are TRBV7-2 and TRBJ1-2, with D possibly TRBD1 on 5 matching bases. The CDR3 consists of 14 residues. V shed 1 base and J shed 6 bases, with 12 bases lying between them. In germline, CDR1 is SGHTA, CDR2 FQGNSA. The CDR3 nucleotides are TGTGCCAGCAGCTTAGGACAGAAGTTGAATGGCTACACCTTC. Translating it yields CASSLGQKLNGYTF.

This chain uses TRBV25-1 with TRBJ1-3; D remains unclear. CDR3 length: 14 amino acids. Germline V lookup: CDR1 MGHDK, CDR2 SYGVNS. V was cut by 1 base and J by 0 bases, with 4 bases left in between. CDR3 loop: CASSESGSGNTIYF. The DNA of the CDR3 is TGTGCCAGCAGTGAATCAGGCTCTGGAAACACCATATATTTT. Based on the CDR3 plus reference TRBV25-1 and TRBJ1-3, the full variable domain is EADIYQTPRYLVIGTGKKITLECSQTMGHDKMYWYQQDPGMELHLIHYSYGVNSTEKGDLSSESTVSRIRTEHFPLTLESARPSHTSQYLCASSESGSGNTIYFGEGSWLTVV.

This clone has only a few counts. The gene calls are TRBV2 and TRBJ1-2; D might be TRBD1 (5 bases). The length of the CDR3 is 14 residues. Germline V gives CDR1 SNHLY, CDR2 FYNNEI. The V and J ends lost 4 bases and 0 bases respectively, with 9 bases between them. The CDR3 loop reads CASSAQGSNYGYTF. CDR3 coding DNA: TGTGCCAGCAGTGCCCAGGGTTCTAACTATGGCTACACCTTC.

This clone came up a few times. This chain links TRBV7-2 with TRBJ2-3, with D tentatively TRBD2 (6 bases). CDR1 SGHTA and CDR2 FQGNSA come from the germline V gene. CDR3 length equals 15 residues. Trimming shortened V by 3 bases and J by 4 bases, and 14 bases separated the two germline ends. In DNA form, the CDR3 reads TGTGCCAGCAGCTTCGGAGGGCCAGGCGCAGATACGCAGTATTTT. Its translation is CASSFGGPGADTQYF.

This clone turned up a few times. The chain couples TRBV7-2 to TRBJ1-3; D is perhaps TRBD1 (6 bases). V lost 8 bases and J lost 0, with 14 bases in between. The CDR3 loop spans 15 amino acids. Germline assignment: CDR1 SGHTA and CDR2 FQGNSA. CDR3: CASGPTGLSGNTIYF. For the CDR3, the DNA is TGTGCCAGCGGACCGACAGGCCTCTCTGGAAACACCATATATTTT.

The chain joins TRBV7-9 to TRBJ2-5, with 8 nucleotides matching TRBD2. This CDR3 contains 15 residues. Losses at the gene ends were 2 bases for V and 2 bases for J; bases not matched to a gene: 4. CDR1 and CDR2 (germline): SEHNR, FQNEAQ (reference sequence). The CDR3 reads CASSLFGRAQETQYF. For the CDR3, the DNA is TGTGCCAGCAGCTTATTCGGGAGGGCACAAGAGACCCAGTACTTC. Filled out from reference TRBV7-9 and TRBJ2-5, the complete variable domain reads DTGVSQNPRHKITKRGQNVTFRCDPISEHNRLYWYRQTLGQGPEFLTYFQNEAQLEKSRLLSDRFSAERPKGSFSTLEIQRTEQGDSAMYLCASSLFGRAQETQYFGPGTRLLVL.